The clone carrying this TCR beta chain has a handful of counts. Its target is unknown. TCRdb re-derived calls from the reads in MiXCR, one entry per CDR3 protein. The sample yields 570,000 or so distinct CDR3 sequences, approximately 40% seen once. This specimen belongs to a study of T cell repertoires in cytomegalovirus infection. Study overall: Well-studied HLA-B-restricted epitopes and recently identified HLA-C-restricted epitopes of CMV were both used in the study. Study conclusions and caveats: There were HLA-C-restricted CMV-specific TCR beta clonotypes dominating the ex vivo response. The study identified carriers of CMV plus the relevant HLA from cumulative public TCR beta family frequency.

The sequencing here drew on cultured PBMCs, taken from culture after CMV antigen stimulation. This TCR derives from a human donor in good health (CMV status not recorded). Some clones in this sample may be carry-over from other donors' samples.

The CDR3 sequence is CASSTGGGEGTEAFF. The CDR3 DNA follows: TGTGCCAGCAGCACCGGGGGGGGGGAGGGGACTGAAGCTTTCTTT. This rearrangement joins TRBV7-2 to TRBJ1-1; a weak D match, TRBD1 (5 bases). The CDR3 covers 15 residues. Per germline, CDR1 SGHTA and CDR2 FQGNSA. V lost 5 bases to trimming and J lost 5 bases, with 18 bases between them. The whole variable domain, remainder taken from reference TRBV7-2 and TRBJ1-1, is GAGVSQSPSNKVTEKGKDVELRCDPISGHTALYWYRQSLGQGLEFLIYFQGNSAPDKSGLPSDRFSAERTGGSVSTLTIQRTQQEDSAVYLCASSTGGGEGTEAFFGQGTRLTVV.